This paragraph reports one T cell receptor (beta chain). The data stem from a study of blood T cell repertoires in COVID-19. Those enrolled in Seattle joined during active infection and were followed longitudinally afterward. V lost 3 bases and J lost 5, with 13 bases in between. CDR1 and CDR2 (germline): MNHNY, SVGAGI (reference sequence). CDR3 size: 14 residues. Authors' analysis steps: Amplification of reference gene primers provided the estimated nucleated cell counts. Method: immunoSEQ multiplex PCR; TCRdb's copy keeps in-frame clones and lacks some. V and J calls and clone size come straight from that table; D and trimming were deduced from the DNA. Here the sample spans hundreds of thousands of clones, 85% to 90% being singletons.

This clonotype originated in a woman aged 45 to 65 with COVID-19, enrolled during active disease. The sequencing input was peripheral blood. The J gene is TRBJ1-2, the V gene TRBV6-6; D is unclear. In DNA, the CDR3 is TGTGCCAGCAGTTATAATAACGGGGAATATGGCTACACCTTC. It encodes CASSYNNGEYGYTF.